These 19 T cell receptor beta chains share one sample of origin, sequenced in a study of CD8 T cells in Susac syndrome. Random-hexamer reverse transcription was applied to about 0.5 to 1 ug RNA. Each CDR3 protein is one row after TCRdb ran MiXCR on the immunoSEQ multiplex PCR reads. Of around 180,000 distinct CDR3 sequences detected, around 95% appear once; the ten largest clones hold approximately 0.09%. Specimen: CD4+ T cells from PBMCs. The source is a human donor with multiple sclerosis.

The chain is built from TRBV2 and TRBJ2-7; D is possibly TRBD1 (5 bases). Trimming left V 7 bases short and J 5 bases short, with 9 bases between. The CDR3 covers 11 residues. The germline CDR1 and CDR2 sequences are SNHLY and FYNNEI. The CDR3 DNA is TGTGCCAGCACCAGGGTAGACGAGCAGTACTTC. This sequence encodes CASTRVDEQYF.

CDR3 nucleotides: TGTGCCAGCAGTTACGGACAGACAGGGAGGGATTCTGAAGCTTTCTTT. Amino acid sequence: CASSYGQTGRDSEAFF. V gene TRBV6-5 combines with J gene TRBJ1-1, with TRBD1 identical over 7 bases. In germline, CDR1 is MNHEY, CDR2 SVGAGI. This CDR3 region has 16 residues. After removal of 2 bases from V and 6 bases from J, the junction contained 12 bases not matched to a gene.

The CDR3 DNA sequence: TGCAGCATCGTACAGGGCGCCGCGGCGACCTACGAGCAGTACTTC. This sequence encodes CSIVQGAAATYEQYF. This chain links TRBV29-1 with TRBJ2-7; possibly TRBD1 for D (6 bases). This CDR3 contains 15 residues. Germline CDR1 SQVTM, CDR2 ANQGSEA. The V gene lost 8 bases and the J gene lost 2 bases, with 22 bases spanning the gap.

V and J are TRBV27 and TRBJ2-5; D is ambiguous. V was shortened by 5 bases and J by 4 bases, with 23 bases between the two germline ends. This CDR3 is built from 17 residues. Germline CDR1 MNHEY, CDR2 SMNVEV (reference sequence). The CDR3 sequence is CASSPRLARLDVETQYF. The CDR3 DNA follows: TGTGCCAGCAGTCCCCGGCTGGCGAGACTCGATGTAGAGACCCAGTACTTC.

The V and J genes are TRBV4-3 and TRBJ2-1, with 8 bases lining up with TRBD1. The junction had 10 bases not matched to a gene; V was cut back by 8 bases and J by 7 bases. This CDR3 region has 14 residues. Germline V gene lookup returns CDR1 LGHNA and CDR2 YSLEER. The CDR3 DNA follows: TGCGCCAGCGCTAGTGGACAGGGCATAAATGAGCAGTTCTTC. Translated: CASASGQGINEQFF.

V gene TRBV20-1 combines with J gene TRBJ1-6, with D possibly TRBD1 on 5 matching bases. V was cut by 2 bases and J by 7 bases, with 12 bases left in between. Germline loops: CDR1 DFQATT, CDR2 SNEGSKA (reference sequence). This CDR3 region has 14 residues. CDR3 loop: CSARSGTENSPLHF. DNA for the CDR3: TGCAGTGCTAGATCTGGGACGGAGAATTCACCCCTCCACTTT.

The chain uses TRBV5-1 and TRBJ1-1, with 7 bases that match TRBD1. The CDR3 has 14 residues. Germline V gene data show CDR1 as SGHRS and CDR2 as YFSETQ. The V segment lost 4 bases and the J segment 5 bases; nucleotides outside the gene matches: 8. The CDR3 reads CASSLTGVRTEAFF. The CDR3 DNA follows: TGCGCCAGCAGCCTAACAGGGGTGAGGACTGAAGCTTTCTTT.

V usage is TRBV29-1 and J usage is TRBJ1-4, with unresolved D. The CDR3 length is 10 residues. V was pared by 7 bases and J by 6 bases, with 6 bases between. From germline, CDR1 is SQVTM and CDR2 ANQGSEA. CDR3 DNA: TGCAGCGCCTCGGATGAAAAACTGTTTTTT. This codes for CSASDEKLFF.

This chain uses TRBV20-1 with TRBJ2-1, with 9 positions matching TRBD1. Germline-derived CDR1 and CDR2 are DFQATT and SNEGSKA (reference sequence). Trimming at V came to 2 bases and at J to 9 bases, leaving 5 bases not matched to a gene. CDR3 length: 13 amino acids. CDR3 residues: CSARRDRAPEQFF. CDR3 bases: TGCAGTGCTAGACGGGACAGGGCACCTGAGCAGTTCTTC.

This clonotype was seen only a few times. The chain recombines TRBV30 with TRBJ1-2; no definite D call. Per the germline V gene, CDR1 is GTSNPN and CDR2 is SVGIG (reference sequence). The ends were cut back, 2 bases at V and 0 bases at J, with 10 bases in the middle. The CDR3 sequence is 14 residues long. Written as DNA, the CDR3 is TGTGCCTGGAGTACCAGGAGGTCTAACTATGGCTACACCTTC. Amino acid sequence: CAWSTRRSNYGYTF.

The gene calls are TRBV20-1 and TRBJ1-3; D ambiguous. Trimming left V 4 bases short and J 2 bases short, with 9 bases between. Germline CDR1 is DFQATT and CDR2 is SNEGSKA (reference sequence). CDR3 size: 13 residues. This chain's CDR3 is CSAMMGTGNTIYF. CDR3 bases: TGCAGTGCTATGATGGGGACTGGAAACACCATATATTTT.

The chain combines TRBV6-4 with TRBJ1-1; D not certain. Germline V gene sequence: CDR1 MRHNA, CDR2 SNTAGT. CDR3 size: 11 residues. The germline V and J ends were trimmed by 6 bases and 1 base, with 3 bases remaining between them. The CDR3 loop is CASRQNTEAFF. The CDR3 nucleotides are TGTGCCAGCAGACAGAACACTGAAGCTTTCTTT.

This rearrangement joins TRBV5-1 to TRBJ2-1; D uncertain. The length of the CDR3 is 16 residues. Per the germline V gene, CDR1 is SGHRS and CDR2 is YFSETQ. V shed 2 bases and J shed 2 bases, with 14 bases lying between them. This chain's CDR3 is CASSFGLAFTYNEQFF. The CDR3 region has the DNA TGCGCCAGCAGCTTCGGGTTGGCCTTTACCTACAATGAGCAGTTCTTC.

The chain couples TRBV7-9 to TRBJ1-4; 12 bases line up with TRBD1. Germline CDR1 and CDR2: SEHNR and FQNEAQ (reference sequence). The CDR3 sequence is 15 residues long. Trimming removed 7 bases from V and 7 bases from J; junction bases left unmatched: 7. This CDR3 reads CASTPRGQGAEKLFF. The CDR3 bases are TGTGCCAGCACCCCTAGGGGACAGGGGGCTGAAAAACTGTTTTTT.

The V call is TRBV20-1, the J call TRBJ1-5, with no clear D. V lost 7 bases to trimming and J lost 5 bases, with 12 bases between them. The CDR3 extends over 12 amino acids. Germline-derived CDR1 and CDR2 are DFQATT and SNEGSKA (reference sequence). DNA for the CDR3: TGCAGTGTTGGGAGGGTTGATCAGCCCCAGCATTTT. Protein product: CSVGRVDQPQHF.

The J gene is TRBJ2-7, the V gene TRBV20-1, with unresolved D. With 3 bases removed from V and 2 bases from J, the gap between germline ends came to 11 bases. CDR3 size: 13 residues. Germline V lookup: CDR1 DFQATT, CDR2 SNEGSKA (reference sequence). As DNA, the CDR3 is TGCAGTGCTAGTAACCCAGCGACCTACGAGCAGTACTTC. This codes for CSASNPATYEQYF.

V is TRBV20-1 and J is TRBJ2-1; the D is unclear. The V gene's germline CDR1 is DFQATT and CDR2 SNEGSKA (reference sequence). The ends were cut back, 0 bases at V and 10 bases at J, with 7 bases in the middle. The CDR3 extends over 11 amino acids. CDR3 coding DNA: TGCAGTGCTAGAGACCGTGCGGAGCAGTTCTTC. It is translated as CSARDRAEQFF.

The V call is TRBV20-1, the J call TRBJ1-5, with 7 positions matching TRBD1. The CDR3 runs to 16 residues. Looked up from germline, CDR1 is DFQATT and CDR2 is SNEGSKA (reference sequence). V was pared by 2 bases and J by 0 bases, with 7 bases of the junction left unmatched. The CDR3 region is CSARRGGQLSNQPQHF. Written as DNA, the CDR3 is TGCAGTGCTAGAAGGGGGGGACAGCTTAGCAATCAGCCCCAGCATTTT.

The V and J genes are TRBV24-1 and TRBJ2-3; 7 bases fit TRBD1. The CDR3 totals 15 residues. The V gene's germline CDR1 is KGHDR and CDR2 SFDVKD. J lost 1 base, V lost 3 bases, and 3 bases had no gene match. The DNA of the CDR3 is TGTGCCACCAGTGATCGTACAGGGGGCACAGATACGCAGTATTTT. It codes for CATSDRTGGTDTQYF.